This T cell receptor beta chain was obtained from a study of cytomegalovirus exposure and HLA in healthy donors. This clone was counted a few times. What it binds is unknown. The PCR used 60 Vbeta and 13 Jbeta primers. Profiled with immunoSEQ multiplex PCR; TCRdb holds only in-frame clones, not every one. The profile shows 150,000 to 200,000 clones, approximately 86% of them singletons. Study-level points and caveats: Among immune exposure information, only CMV serostatus was available.

Donors had nominal health at sampling but likely had unrecorded immune exposures. The V segment lost 0 bases and the J segment 8 bases; nucleotides outside the gene matches: 6. The CDR3 sequence is 15 residues long. CDR1 is SGDLS, CDR2 YYNGEE, per germline. The TCR sequence derives from a woman aged 18-29 years in good health and CMV-seronegative. Sequenced input: PBMCs. The J gene is TRBJ2-1, the V gene TRBV9; 9 nucleotides align to TRBD2. The CDR3, as DNA: TGTGCCAGCAGCGTAGGGCTAGCGGGACGGTATGAGCAGTTCTTC. Residues: CASSVGLAGRYEQFF.